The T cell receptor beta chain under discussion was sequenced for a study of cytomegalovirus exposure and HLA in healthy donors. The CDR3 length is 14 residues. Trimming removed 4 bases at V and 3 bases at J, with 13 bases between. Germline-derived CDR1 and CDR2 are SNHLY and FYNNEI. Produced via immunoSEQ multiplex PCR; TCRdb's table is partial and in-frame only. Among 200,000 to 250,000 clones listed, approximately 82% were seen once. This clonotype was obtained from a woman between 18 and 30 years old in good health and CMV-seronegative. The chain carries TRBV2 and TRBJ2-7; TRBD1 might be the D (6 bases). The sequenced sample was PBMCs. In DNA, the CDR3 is TGTGCCAGCAGTGCCGGGACACTCCGCTACGAGCAGTACTTC. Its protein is CASSAGTLRYEQYF.